Each of the 9 T cell receptor beta chains below was sequenced from the same sample in a study of T cells after yellow fever vaccination. MiXCR, run by TCRdb on the 5' RACE reads, gives a single entry per CDR3 protein. The repertoire has some 110,000 distinct CDR3 sequences, 8.4% of them found once; the top ten carry roughly 27%. The starting material was CD8+ T cells sorted from PBMCs, obtained 45 days after the yellow fever booster vaccination. The receptors shown here come from a man aged 25-45 years who received the YFV17D yellow fever vaccine.

This clonotype was seen many times. V is TRBV4-3 and J is TRBJ2-5; 10 nucleotides line up with TRBD1. CDR1 and CDR2 from the germline V gene are LGHNA and YSLEER. V lost 4 bases to trimming and J lost 2 bases; unmatched junction nucleotides: 4. The CDR3 runs to 15 residues. CDR3 sequence: CASSLRTGGQETQYF. CDR3 coding DNA: TGCGCCAGCAGCCTACGGACAGGGGGACAAGAGACCCAGTACTTC.

This clonotype came up many times. The chain carries TRBV29-1 and TRBJ2-5; D ambiguous. The CDR3 is 13 amino acids. The germline V gene encodes CDR1 SQVTM and CDR2 ANQGSEA. Trimming stripped 4 bases from V and 5 bases from J, with 14 bases between. The CDR3 loop is CSVVWQSLETQYF. CDR3 nucleotide sequence: TGCAGCGTTGTTTGGCAGTCGTTGGAGACCCAGTACTTC.

This clonotype was counted a single time. A much more abundant neighbour one base away suggests this may be a read error. The rearrangement joins TRBV4-3 to TRBJ1-4; 8 positions agree with TRBD1. The CDR3 length is 14 residues. CDR1 LGHNA and CDR2 YSLEER come from the germline V gene. The CDR3 spells CASSPGQGGERLFF. CDR3 DNA sequence: TGCGCCAGCAGCCCAGGACAGGGCGGTGAAAGACTGTTTTTT.

Ten or more counts support this clonotype. The rearrangement uses TRBV15 and TRBJ2-7; D remains unclear. Germline loops: CDR1 LNHNV, CDR2 YYDKDF (reference sequence). V was trimmed by 8 bases and J by 1 base, leaving 9 bases between them. The CDR3 length is 12 residues. The chain's CDR3 is CATRGGSYEQYF. DNA for the CDR3: TGTGCCACCCGAGGCGGATCCTACGAGCAGTACTTC.

At least ten counts were recorded for this clonotype. The V and J genes are TRBV2 and TRBJ2-7; TRBD2 agrees at 11 bases. CDR1 is SNHLY, CDR2 FYNNEI, per germline. The CDR3 length is 13 residues. V was pared by 6 bases and J by 5 bases, with 3 bases of the junction left unmatched. The CDR3 is CASRLAGADEQYF. The CDR3, as DNA: TGTGCCAGCAGACTAGCGGGAGCGGACGAGCAGTACTTC.

The table lists this clonotype with many counts. The J gene is TRBJ2-7, the V gene TRBV20-1; D call uncertain. Germline V CDR1 and CDR2: DFQATT, SNEGSKA (reference sequence). This CDR3 contains 13 residues. V was cut by 6 bases and J by 4 bases, with 16 bases left in between. The CDR3 spells CSAHAGSKYEQYF. The CDR3 DNA sequence: TGCAGTGCCCATGCCGGGTCTAAATACGAGCAGTACTTC.

The sample holds many counts of this clonotype. The rearrangement joins TRBV7-8 to TRBJ1-1, with TRBD1 identical over 9 bases. The CDR3 contains 16 residues. V was pared by 5 bases and J by 1 base, with 8 bases of the junction left unmatched. CDR1 and CDR2 from the germline V gene are SGHVS and FQNEAQ. The chain's CDR3 is CASSLDRGVWNTEAFF. DNA for the CDR3: TGTGCCAGCAGCCTAGACAGGGGGGTCTGGAACACTGAAGCTTTCTTT. The variable domain in full, completed from reference TRBV7-8 and TRBJ1-1, reads GAGVSQSPRYKVAKRGQDVALRCDPISGHVSLFWYQQALGQGPEFLTYFQNEAQLDKSGLPSDRFFAERPEGSVSTLKIQRTQQEDSAVYLCASSLDRGVWNTEAFFGQGTRLTVV.

This sequence joins TRBV7-2 and TRBJ2-4; D not resolved. The germline V gene has CDR1 SGHTA and CDR2 FQGNSA. V was clipped by 3 bases and J by 7 bases, with 10 bases between them. The length of the CDR3 is 13 residues. CDR3 sequence reads: CASSLLEENIQYF. The CDR3 DNA reads TGTGCCAGCAGCTTGCTCGAAGAGAACATTCAGTACTTC. The entire variable domain, with the rest obtained from reference TRBV7-2 and TRBJ2-4, is as follows: GAGVSQSPSNKVTEKGKDVELRCDPISGHTALYWYRQSLGQGLEFLIYFQGNSAPDKSGLPSDRFSAERTGGSVSTLTIQRTQQEDSAVYLCASSLLEENIQYFGAGTRLSVL.

This clonotype was counted many times. The V call is TRBV6-1, the J call TRBJ2-7; no reliable D call. Germline V lookup: CDR1 MNHNS, CDR2 SASEGT. CDR3 length: 13 amino acids. V was shortened by 8 bases and J by 2 bases, with 13 bases between the two germline ends. The CDR3 loop is CASSQSITYEQYF. In nucleotides, the CDR3 is TGTGCCAGCTCACAAAGTATAACCTACGAGCAGTACTTC.